Reported below is one T cell receptor (beta chain). Its antigen is currently not known. Base qualities are not recorded, but no much larger clone differs from it by a single base. TCRbeta CDR3 regions were amplified from genomic DNA by means of the immunoSEQ Assay, a bias-controlled multiplex PCR. The authors' analysis ran thus. Within the assay, amplification of reference gene primers was used to estimate how many nucleated cells each sample contained. Sequence reads were collapsed and filtered to measure the absolute abundance of every unique TCRbeta CDR3 rearrangement. For each sample, productive Simpson clonality was calculated as the square root of Simpson's diversity index over productive rearrangements. TCRdb's version of the immuneACCESS table is confined to in-frame rearrangements and falls short of the full clone set. An unresolved V gene accounts for under half of the shortfall where checked; the remainder is of unknown origin. V, J and clone size were drawn from that table, and D and trimming were deduced from the DNA. The sample data list about 200,000 clones, and 86% of these were observed just once. 0.7% to 0.8% of the sample belongs to the ten largest clones.

Each collaborating institution followed its own protocols to collect whole blood in K2EDTA tubes. For TCRbeta analysis, collaborators shipped samples in one of three forms: frozen whole blood, isolated PBMCs, or DNA extracted from either of those sample types. This record belongs to a study of blood T cell repertoires in COVID-19 (dated by TCRdb to the early 2020s). Broadly, across the study: Collaborator samples came from the United States, Italy and Spain and covered acute and convalescent phases of COVID-19. The repertoires were made available in a free public database intended to serve as a resource for research on the immune response to SARS-CoV-2. The prospective study material was composed of cDNA or gDNA derived from T cells, B-cell-depleted T cells, or PBMCs. HLA class I and class II types, where available, came from metadata supplied by the sample provider rather than from assay-based typing. The samples were drawn from two sources: the first 160 participants of the ongoing ImmuneRACE study, and 1,200 or so subjects contributed by 6 global collaborators. Subjects who had been exposed to COVID-19, were actively infected with it, or had recovered from it provided the deeply sampled blood TCRbeta repertoires that made up the dataset. The sample metadata nearly always contained a de-identified subject ID, COVID-19 status, age in years and sex. Study-wide conclusions, independent of this receptor: How much clinical and demographic metadata was included differed by source and by participant, and the metadata was provided uncurated.

The CDR1 and CDR2 encoded by the germline V gene are SQVTM and ANQGSEA. Including the terminal cysteine and phenylalanine, the CDR3 comprises 14 residues. Left in the record is the CDR3 DNA by itself, 42 bases read in frame from the first base. V trim: 3 bases; J trim: 8 bases; unmatched bases: 11. The V gene is TRBV29-1 and the J gene is TRBJ1-2; 8 of the junction bases match TRBD1. This receptor was obtained from a woman aged 65 to 85 with acute or convalescent COVID-19. The sample comprised peripheral blood. The DNA sequence is given as TGCAGCGTTGAGGAGGCCAGGGGGCGTAAAGGCTACACCTTC. Translated, this gives CSVEEARGRKGYTF.